This TCR beta chain was recorded in a study of T cell responses to AZD1222 COVID-19 vaccine. Study-wide background: The analysis combined second doses at about 4 or about 12 weeks.

This CDR3 has 14 amino acids. Germline values: CDR1 SSHAT, CDR2 FNYEAQ (reference sequence). Whole-study results and caveats: A mostly white British donor set with more females was recruited, and clonal diversity was possibly underestimated.

Of note for this clone: What it binds is not known. One end of the junction fails to match germline, which may point to a read error.

Some clones are missing from TCRdb's copy, which holds only in-frame ones; the method was immunoSEQ multiplex PCR. The table shows approximately 120,000 clones, with roughly 90% occurring only once. The specimen comprised peripheral blood, sampled on day 0 of AZD1222 vaccination. This TCR came from an adult in good health. This sequence joins TRBV7-7 and TRBJ2-1; no definite D call. The CDR3 nucleotides read TGTGCTAGCAGCCCCAGTCCATCCTACAATGAGCAGTTCTTC. Protein sequence: CASSPSPSYNEQFF.